The source of this T cell receptor (beta chain) is a study of shared clonotypes between healthy human individuals. Comments on this clone: Its antigen is not known. Other DNA sequences in the same sample also yield this CDR3.

J was trimmed by 1 base and V by 5 bases; bases with no gene match: 4. Germline lookup yields CDR1 SNHLY and CDR2 FYNNEI. The CDR3 covers 17 residues. Study-level points and caveats: It was anticipated that sequencing depth would influence how many clonotypes donors shared.

Several immunoSEQ 96-well plates shared each subset's DNA, each plate a replicate. Original processing notes: From ImmunoSEQ came sequences covering only the junction and carrying no quality scores, so filtering differed. TCRdb keeps only in-frame clones here, not all; method: immunoSEQ multiplex PCR. The V and J calls and clone size come from that table; D and trimming were worked out from the DNA. The top ten clones hold about 1.7% of a sample with more than 550,000 clones, 72% of them seen once. None of the donors, who were healthy HIV-negative adults, had recently had acute infections or vaccinations.

The TCR originated in a woman aged 25-40 years in good health. This chain uses TRBV2 with TRBJ2-5; TRBD2 matches 16 bases. The sequenced sample consisted of memory CD4+ T cells sorted from blood. Subset denoted: CD45RA-negative fraction. The CDR3 nucleotides read TGTGCCAGCAGTCCGGGACTAGCGGGAGGGCTCCAAGAGACCCAGTACTTC. Translated, it gives CASSPGLAGGLQETQYF.